Listed here are 4 T cell receptor beta chains from one sample, sequenced in a study of PD-L1 blockade in urothelial cancer. The repertoire was sequenced with immunoSEQ multiplex PCR; TCRdb's copy has only in-frame clones and lacks some. The sample comprises roughly 49,000 clones, about 90% of which are singletons, and about 8% rests with the top ten. The sample was PBMCs, taken around atezolizumab (anti-PD-L1) treatment. Receptor source: a man aged 60-69 years with urothelial cancer.

The chain combines TRBV7-9 with TRBJ1-2, with 12 nucleotides matching TRBD1. From germline, CDR1 is SEHNR and CDR2 FQNEAQ (reference sequence). Trimming took 5 bases from V and 2 from J; bases not matched to a gene: 9. This CDR3 is 17 amino acids long. CDR3 DNA sequence: TGTGCCAGCAGCCAGTTTGCGGGACAGGGGGCAAACTATGGCTACACCTTC. It codes for CASSQFAGQGANYGYTF.

The chain employs TRBV28 and TRBJ2-5, with 7 bases aligning to TRBD1. Trimming at V came to 5 bases and at J to 1 base, leaving 4 bases not matched to a gene. The CDR3 spans 14 residues. CDR1 and CDR2 from the germline V gene are MDHEN and SYDVKM. CDR3 bases: TGTGCCAGCAGTACCAGACAGGGCCAAGAGACCCAGTACTTC. Translating it yields CASSTRQGQETQYF.

This clone was observed a few times. The chain couples TRBV6-4 to TRBJ1-5; 8 positions match TRBD1. This CDR3 comprises 15 residues. Trimming cost V 3 bases and J 6 bases; bases outside gene matches: 7. CDR1 and CDR2 from the germline V gene are MRHNA and SNTAGT. CDR3 residues: CASSETGAPGQPQHF. The CDR3 bases are TGTGCCAGCAGTGAGACAGGGGCGCCGGGTCAGCCCCAGCATTTT.

In its sample, this clone was seen a few times. The V call is TRBV4-2, the J call TRBJ2-5, with a possible D match to TRBD2 (5 bases). V was clipped by 3 bases and J by 2 bases, with 13 bases between them. CDR1 is LGHNA and CDR2 is YNFKEQ in the germline V gene. The CDR3 has 15 amino acids. CDR3 loop: CASSHNVGLQETQYF. CDR3 nucleotide sequence: TGTGCCAGCAGCCATAATGTCGGACTGCAAGAGACCCAGTACTTC.